The sequence of this TCR beta chain was determined in a study of blood T cell repertoires in COVID-19. Study at large: The study drew acute and convalescent COVID-19 samples from the United States, Italy and Spain. T cells, B-cell-depleted T cells, or PBMCs supplied cDNA or gDNA.

In the source study's methods: Counts of nucleated cells, estimated from reference gene primer amplification, were obtained. This table comes from immunoSEQ multiplex PCR, and its TCRdb copy is limited to in-frame clones, with some not included. V and J calls and clone size follow that table, whereas D and trimming were derived from the DNA. This table holds around 200,000 clones, approximately 87% found once. The CDR3 consists of 16 residues. Trimming cost V 4 bases and J 3 bases, with 16 bases left between them. Germline loops: CDR1 SGHTA, CDR2 FQGNSA. Specimen: peripheral blood. The sequence was obtained from a man in his sixties who had recovered from COVID-19. The chain links TRBV7-2 to TRBJ1-5; D possibly corresponds to TRBD1 (5 bases). The CDR3 reads CASSSQGRGHNQPQHF. Here the CDR3 DNA reads TGTGCCAGCAGCTCCCAGGGAAGGGGCCACAATCAGCCCCAGCATTTT.